This T cell receptor (beta chain) was observed in a study of blood T cells in healthy people across ages. Study background: Capturing about one barcoded beta molecule per two T cells was achieved by template switching.

The CDR3 has 13 amino acids. The V end was cut by 5 bases, the J end by 3 bases, with 9 bases between. A sample-barcoded 5' primer and a J-beta primer mix were used in a second PCR of about 7 to 12 cycles. Every cDNA molecule carried a tag from a template-switch adaptor bearing 12 random nucleotides. Sequencing of every sample gave 3 million or more CDR3-containing paired-end reads. TCRdb independently ran MiXCR on the 5' RACE reads; one entry per CDR3 protein. The sample holds about 780,000 distinct CDR3 sequences, roughly 24% seen once. This clonotype was recorded once. The same data also contributed to another study, on T cells of mothers and their children.

The V and J genes are TRBV12-3 or TRBV12-4 and TRBJ2-3; the D is unclear. The sample was blood. The clonotype was recovered from a boy younger than 18 in good health. CDR3 coding DNA: TGTGCCAGCAGTAATCGTTTGACAGATACGCAGTATTTT. Its translation is CASSNRLTDTQYF.